This T cell receptor (beta chain) was profiled in a study of blood T cell repertoires in COVID-19. Deletions cut 1 base from V and 0 bases from J, with 14 bases between. Germline values: CDR1 SGHDT, CDR2 YYEEEE. The CDR3 runs 18 residues. Per the original data handling: It was from reference gene primer amplification that nucleated cell counts were estimated. Sequencing used immunoSEQ multiplex PCR; TCRdb keeps in-frame clones, though not all of them. V, J and clone size are taken as reported in that table, and D and trimming were inferred from the DNA itself. The sample records about 82,000 clones, around four fifths being singletons.

The clonotype was recovered from a man in his fifties or sixties with COVID-19, enrolled during active disease. The sequenced sample was peripheral blood. This chain uses TRBV5-6 with TRBJ1-6; TRBD1 might be the D (5 bases). CDR3 sequence: CASSLKTALSSYNSPLHF. DNA for the CDR3: TGTGCCAGCAGCTTGAAGACAGCCCTCAGCTCCTATAATTCACCCCTCCACTTT.